The present TCR beta chain was sequenced within a study of CD8+ T cells in alopecia areata. General observations from the study: Lesional scalp, especially alopecia totalis/universalis, showed higher clonality than normal scalp.

A word on this clone: Its antigen remains unknown.

CDR1 is MGHRA, CDR2 YSYEKL, per germline. This CDR3 has 13 amino acids. The V end was cut by 4 bases, the J end by 0 bases, with 3 bases between. Following extraction, RNA underwent reverse transcription to cDNA, which served as the sequencing template. The protocol was immunoSEQ multiplex PCR, while the TCRdb copy is restricted to in-frame clones and leaves out a portion. The sample yields 100,000 to 150,000 clones, about 50% seen once. V and J are TRBV4-1 and TRBJ1-4; D is uncertain. The TCR sequence derives from a human donor with alopecia areata. The sample in question was CD8+ T cells sorted from blood, obtained at week 0. The DNA for the CDR3 is TGCGCCAGCAGCCGGTCAACTAATGAAAAACTGTTTTTT. Translating it yields CASSRSTNEKLFF.